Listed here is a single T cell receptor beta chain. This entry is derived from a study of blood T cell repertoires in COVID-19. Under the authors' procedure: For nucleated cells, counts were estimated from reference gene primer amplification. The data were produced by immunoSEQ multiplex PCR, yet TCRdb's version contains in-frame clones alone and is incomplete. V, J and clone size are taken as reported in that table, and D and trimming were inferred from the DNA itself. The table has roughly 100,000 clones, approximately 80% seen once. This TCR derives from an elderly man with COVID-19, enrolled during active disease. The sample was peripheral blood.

CDR3 coding DNA: TGTGCCAGCAGCGCCACAGGGGGCGATCAGCCCCAGCATTTT. It encodes CASSATGGDQPQHF. The chain recombines TRBV7-6 with TRBJ1-5; 9 nucleotides align to TRBD1. Germline-derived CDR1 and CDR2 are SGHVS and FNYEAQ. V gave up 5 bases and J gave up 5 bases; unmatched junction bases: 4. CDR3 length: 14 residues.